This TCR beta chain was found in a study of blood T cells in healthy people across ages (dated by TCRdb to between 2014 and 2017). Study-wide context: In model experiments, roughly one uniquely barcoded TCR beta cDNA molecule per two T cells was captured by template switching. To track age-related changes in TCR beta repertoire diversity, the study relied on deep sequencing normalized with unique cDNA molecular identifiers. The donors were split into four age groups: young (average 16 years), middle-aged (about 40), aged (about 56) and long-lived (approximately 80). Two additional independent replicas of 1 million unique cDNA reads from the same blood draw were analyzed for two donors (one aged 18 to 30 and one aged 80 or older).

V is cut by 5 bases and J by 1 base, and the space between the germline ends is 16 bases. CDR1 and CDR2 are read off the germline V gene (reference sequence) as DFQATT and SNEGSKA. Measured from the cysteine to the phenylalanine, the CDR3 is 15 residues long. The DNA shown is the 45-base CDR3, in frame from base 1. Comment on this clonotype: Its recognized antigen is unknown. Base qualities were left out, and no much larger clone turns up one base away.

The method behind the library was 5' RACE. This sample was sequenced with an Illumina HiSeq 2500. A second about 7 to 12 cycle PCR used a sample-barcoded 5' primer and a J-beta primer mix. A unique molecular identifier was introduced onto each TCR beta cDNA molecule by a template-switch 5' adaptor carrying 12 random nucleotides. Each sample yielded at least 2.5 million CDR3-containing paired-end reads. All of the RNA was converted into first-strand cDNA using the Mint cDNA synthesis kit, with a TRBC-specific oligonucleotide serving as the primer. All cDNA was treated with uracil-DNA glycosylase and then went through a first 18-cycle PCR with the universal primers M1SS and BC2_uni_R. The authors' pipeline ran thus. For normalization, 1 million high-quality reads were randomly selected from each sample, with every read carrying a distinct molecular identifier. Reads with shared molecular identifiers were discarded instead of being binned into consensus sequences. MiTCR, with a Q25 quality threshold and the strictest error-elimination algorithm, was used for CDR3 identification, clonotype clustering and error correction. A nonparametric unseen species model using Euler transformation provided a lower-bound estimate of total TCR beta diversity. Using fastp trimming at Q25 and MiXCR clonotype assembly, TCRdb reanalyzed the public sequencing data and kept in-frame beta chains. Under each unique CDR3 protein, matching rows form one entry showing the most common genes and DNA. The V and J calls here are based on TCRdb, not the publication. A total of some 850,000 distinct CDR3 sequences appear in this sample, around 25% of them only once. The ten largest clones capture around 3% of the sample.

Results and caveats for the whole study, not just this receptor: Estimates of total diversity based on one million sequenced T cells were regarded as lower bounds and as underestimates. Because profiling used bulk unsorted PBMCs, naive and antigen-experienced compartments could not be compared conclusively. Observed TCR beta diversity per million T cells fell roughly linearly with age, and a significant reduction was already apparent by age around 40. The long-lived group showed more naive CD4+ T cells, fewer expanded clones and increased TCR diversity than the aged group, suggesting age selection. There was a strong correlation between observed TCR beta diversity and the percentage of naive T cells measured by flow cytometry. Because the CMV infection status of the donors was unknown, age-related changes in expanded clonotypes may potentially have been confounded.

The roughly 39 donors, aged about 6 to 100 years, were systemically healthy Caucasian individuals from Russia. Each donor gave roughly 9 milliliters of peripheral blood, drawn into EDTA-treated Vacutainer tubes. Ficoll-Paque density-gradient centrifugation was used to isolate PBMCs, with at least 7 million obtained per sample. Trizol reagent was used to extract total RNA from the PBMCs, yielding at least 5 micrograms per sample. For every donor, an aliquot of PBMCs went through flow cytometry to measure the percentages of naive CD45RAhigh/CD27high T cells. Another study also made use of these data, one on T cells of mothers and their children. The second paper further reports: The donors were nine systemically healthy Caucasian individuals, made up of three mothers and their six children. cDNA synthesis consumed the entire amount of extracted RNA, loaded at around 1.5 ug RNA in each 15 ul reaction. Sample barcodes and 2-4 random nucleotides were added via the M1S primer in the second PCR. Over 8 million TCR beta CDR3 reads were obtained for each mother, and about 3 million reads were obtained for each child. TCR recombination output is similarly shaped by thymic selection in related and unrelated pairs, with a minor effect exerted by inherited differences. Normalized repertoire overlap was always found to be slightly, but never significantly, higher in related mother-child pairs than in unrelated mother-child pairs. Persistent microchimeric T cell clones were not detected, at a sensitivity of 85 to 100 clones per million clonotypes. To look for features that set related mother-child pairs apart from unrelated individuals, the researchers ran deep NGS to compare the TCR beta repertoires of mothers and children. On average, the children were roughly 11 +/- 4 years old, while the mothers were 40 +/- 4 years old. After adapters were ligated using NEBNext reagents, the libraries underwent 100+100 nt paired-end sequencing on an Illumina HiSeq 2000. Mother and child libraries were prepared a month apart and sequenced in separate runs to prevent cross-contamination. For each donor, between about 500,000 and 2,000,000 distinct TCR beta clonotypes were identified. Naive TCR beta clonotypes were estimated from low-frequency clonotypes matched to each donor's FACS-determined naive share, without sorting.

The sequencing input was blood. The rearrangement joined TRBV20-1 to TRBJ2-3; a tentative D match to TRBD2 spans 6 bases. This TCR came from a boy between 5 and 17 years old in good health. The CDR3 loop reads CSASIGASGTDTQYF. The nucleotide sequence is TGCAGTGCTTCGATCGGGGCTAGCGGCACAGATACGCAGTATTTT.